One and the same sample provided the 32 T cell receptor beta chains below, sequenced in a study of cytomegalovirus exposure and HLA in healthy donors. PCR was performed using 60 Vbeta and 13 Jbeta primers. The repertoire was sequenced with immunoSEQ multiplex PCR; TCRdb's copy has only in-frame clones and lacks some. The sample includes some 170,000 clones, 83% of them seen just once. The material sequenced was PBMCs. These receptors all stem from a man aged 45-60 years in good health and CMV-seropositive.

CDR3 bases: TGTGCCTGGAGATGGGGGTTGGGGGCGCGCACTGAAGCTTTCTTT. It is translated as CAWRWGLGARTEAFF. The chain joins TRBV30 to TRBJ1-1; tentatively, D is TRBD1 (6 bases). The germline V gene encodes CDR1 GTSNPN and CDR2 SVGIG (reference sequence). CDR3 length equals 15 residues. V lost 3 bases to trimming and J lost 4 bases, with 18 bases between them.

The rearrangement links TRBV4-1 to TRBJ1-1; D call uncertain. The ends were cut back, 0 bases at V and 10 bases at J, with 12 bases in the middle. There are 13 residues in the CDR3. Germline-derived CDR1 and CDR2 are MGHRA and YSYEKL. CDR3 region: CASSQDTGSLAFF. In DNA form, the CDR3 reads TGCGCCAGCAGCCAAGATACCGGGAGCCTAGCTTTCTTT.

The chain joins TRBV20-1 to TRBJ1-2, with D unclear. The germline V gene has CDR1 DFQATT and CDR2 SNEGSKA (reference sequence). V was trimmed by 7 bases and J by 2 bases, leaving 8 bases between them. This CDR3 spans 11 amino acids. The DNA for the CDR3 is TGCAGTGTAGGGAGAAACTATGGCTACACCTTC. As protein: CSVGRNYGYTF.

The CDR3 DNA follows: TGCGCCAGCAGCGCGGGGGGCCTTGAGCAGTTCTTC. Translating gives CASSAGGLEQFF. J is TRBJ2-1 and V is TRBV5-1; 8 bases map to TRBD2. CDR1 SGHRS and CDR2 YFSETQ come from the germline V gene. The CDR3 runs 12 residues. J gave up 9 bases and V 4 bases, and 3 bases lay outside the gene matches.

This sequence joins TRBV7-9 and TRBJ1-1; D call uncertain. Germline CDR1 reads SEHNR; CDR2 reads FQNEAQ (reference sequence). The CDR3 totals 13 residues. Deletions cut 5 bases from V and 3 bases from J, with 10 bases between. The CDR3 spells CASSSIGDTEAFF. Here the CDR3 DNA reads TGTGCCAGCAGCAGTATCGGGGACACTGAAGCTTTCTTT.

The rearrangement uses TRBV19 and TRBJ1-4; D not certain. The germline V and J ends were trimmed by 5 bases and 4 bases, with 17 bases remaining between them. CDR3 length: 16 amino acids. Looked up from germline, CDR1 is LNHDA and CDR2 is SQIVND (reference sequence). This chain's CDR3 is CASSPLLGPLNEKLFF. In DNA form, the CDR3 reads TGTGCCAGTAGTCCGCTTCTTGGGCCTCTTAATGAAAAACTGTTTTTT.

The gene calls are TRBV29-1 and TRBJ2-7; possible D gene TRBD1, 7 bases. The CDR3 is 14 amino acids. Germline V lookup: CDR1 SQVTM, CDR2 ANQGSEA. V was shortened by 3 bases and J by 0 bases, with 12 bases between the two germline ends. The CDR3 spells CSVEGRGASYEQYF. CDR3 in DNA: TGCAGCGTTGAGGGCAGGGGGGCCTCCTACGAGCAGTACTTC.

This clone is a singleton in its sample. This rearrangement joins TRBV2 to TRBJ2-3; D is uncertain. CDR3 length: 13 amino acids. Germline assignment: CDR1 SNHLY and CDR2 FYNNEI. V was trimmed by 3 bases and J by 3 bases, leaving 7 bases between them. The CDR3 region is CASSDGQTDTQYF. CDR3 nucleotides: TGTGCCAGCAGTGATGGCCAGACAGATACGCAGTATTTT.

The genes are TRBV7-9 and TRBJ1-5, with D maybe TRBD1 (6 bases). The germline V gene has CDR1 SEHNR and CDR2 FQNEAQ (reference sequence). CDR3 length: 14 residues. The ends were cut back, 1 base at V and 6 bases at J, with 10 bases in the middle. CDR3 in DNA: TGTGCCAGCAGCTTAGTAGGGGGTGGTCAGCCCCAGCATTTT. It translates to CASSLVGGGQPQHF.

This chain uses TRBV5-1 with TRBJ2-5, with a possible D match to TRBD1 (5 bases). The CDR3 is 15 residues long. V lost 2 bases to trimming and J lost 5 bases, with 16 bases between them. CDR1 and CDR2 from the germline V gene are SGHRS and YFSETQ. CDR3 in amino acids: CASSFMGQEGETQYF. In nucleotides, the CDR3 is TGCGCCAGCAGCTTTATGGGGCAGGAAGGGGAGACCCAGTACTTC.

The V and J genes are TRBV10-3 and TRBJ2-5, with TRBD2 matching 10 bases. Germline lookup yields CDR1 ENHRY and CDR2 SYGVKD. The length of the CDR3 is 13 residues. V was clipped by 10 bases and J by 3 bases; unmatched bases: 5. The CDR3 loop is CATGTSVEETQYF. CDR3 DNA sequence: TGTGCCACGGGGACTAGCGTTGAAGAGACCCAGTACTTC.

The chain couples TRBV7-9 to TRBJ1-4; D gene ambiguous. V lost 1 base, J lost 7 bases, and 7 bases lay in between. The CDR3 covers 13 residues. Germline V gene data show CDR1 as SEHNR and CDR2 as FQNEAQ (reference sequence). The CDR3: CASSLGGSEKLFF. The CDR3 DNA follows: TGTGCCAGCAGCTTAGGTGGGAGTGAAAAACTGTTTTTT. Supplemented by reference TRBV7-9 and TRBJ1-4, the full variable domain reads DTGVSQNPRHKITKRGQNVTFRCDPISEHNRLYWYRQTLGQGPEFLTYFQNEAQLEKSRLLSDRFSAERPKGSFSTLEIQRTEQGDSAMYLCASSLGGSEKLFFGSGTQLSVL.

The chain is built from TRBV6-5 and TRBJ2-6; D is possibly TRBD2 (5 bases). V gave up 6 bases and J gave up 1 base, with 10 bases separating them. CDR1 is MNHEY and CDR2 is SVGAGI in the germline V gene. The CDR3 runs to 15 residues. CDR3 loop: CASRRANSGANVLTF. DNA for the CDR3: TGTGCCAGCAGGAGGGCCAATTCTGGGGCCAACGTCCTGACTTTC.

The chain joins TRBV5-8 to TRBJ1-5, with TRBD1 as a possible D gene (5 bases). The V end was cut by 3 bases, the J end by 7 bases, with 14 bases between. CDR1 is SGHTS and CDR2 is YDEGEE in the germline V gene. The length of the CDR3 is 14 residues. CDR3 protein: CASSSGLQTQPQHF. DNA for the CDR3: TGTGCCAGCAGCTCGGGACTTCAAACCCAGCCCCAGCATTTT.

This chain uses TRBV5-1 with TRBJ2-2, with no clear D. From germline, CDR1 is SGHRS and CDR2 YFSETQ. Trimming cost V 2 bases and J 6 bases, with 8 bases left between them. This CDR3 has 13 residues. DNA of the CDR3: TGCGCCAGCAGCTTAGAGTCTCCCGGGGAGCTGTTTTTT. Translation gives CASSLESPGELFF.

The rearrangement uses TRBV5-1 and TRBJ2-7, with 13 bases fitting TRBD2. V shed 3 bases and J 5 bases; nucleotides not matched to a gene: 11. There are 17 residues in the CDR3. Germline CDR1 is SGHRS and CDR2 is YFSETQ. The CDR3 DNA reads as TGCGCCAGCAGCTGGAATGGACTAGCGGGAGTTTCCCACGAGCAGTACTTC. This sequence encodes CASSWNGLAGVSHEQYF. Looking up the rest from reference TRBV5-1 and TRBJ2-7 gives the full variable domain: KAGVTQTPRYLIKTRGQQVTLSCSPISGHRSVSWYQQTPGQGLQFLFEYFSETQRNKGNFPGRFSGRQFSNSRSEMNVSTLELGDSALYLCASSWNGLAGVSHEQYFGPGTRLTVT.

The chain joins TRBV7-6 to TRBJ1-6; D is uncertain. Per germline, CDR1 SGHVS and CDR2 FNYEAQ. This CDR3 is 13 amino acids long. V gave up 5 bases and J gave up 8 bases, with 10 bases separating them. CDR3 nucleotide sequence: TGTGCCAGCAGCCAAAACCAGGATTCACCCCTCCACTTT. Translated: CASSQNQDSPLHF.

CDR3 sequence reads: CASRSGMNYGYTF. CDR3 nucleotide sequence: TGTGCCAGCAGATCCGGGATGAACTATGGCTACACCTTC. V is TRBV28 and J is TRBJ1-2; D is undetermined. Germline V CDR1 and CDR2: MDHEN, SYDVKM. The ends were cut back, 6 bases at V and 2 bases at J, with 10 bases in the middle. The CDR3 runs 13 residues.

The rearrangement uses TRBV7-9 and TRBJ1-3; D ambiguous. The CDR3 runs 15 residues. Trimming shortened V by 5 bases and J by 0 bases, and 11 bases separated the two germline ends. Germline loops: CDR1 SEHNR, CDR2 FQNEAQ (reference sequence). The CDR3 DNA follows: TGTGCCAGCAGCATATCCGGGATCTCTGGAAACACCATATATTTT. The encoded protein is CASSISGISGNTIYF.

This chain connects TRBV2 to TRBJ1-3; D not certain. The germline V and J ends were trimmed by 1 base and 4 bases, with 8 bases remaining between them. The CDR3 is 14 amino acids. In germline, CDR1 is SNHLY, CDR2 FYNNEI. As DNA, the CDR3 is TGTGCCAGCAGTGAAGGGCAGTACGGAAACACCATATATTTT. Translated, it gives CASSEGQYGNTIYF.

This clone was seen a few times. CDR3 DNA: TGCGCCAGCAGCTTAGCGGGAGGGGCCTCAGAGGGTCGCTCCTACAATGAGCAGTTCTTC. This codes for CASSLAGGASEGRSYNEQFF. The V gene is TRBV5-1, the J gene TRBJ2-1; TRBD2 agrees at 10 bases. The V gene end was trimmed by 2 bases and the J gene end by 0 bases; junction bases not matched to a gene: 14. The CDR3 has 20 residues. Germline assignment: CDR1 SGHRS and CDR2 YFSETQ.

J is TRBJ2-1 and V is TRBV27; possibly TRBD2 for D (6 bases). V lost 0 bases to trimming and J lost 6 bases, with 12 bases between them. CDR1 and CDR2 (germline): MNHEY, SMNVEV (reference sequence). The CDR3 has 15 residues. For the CDR3, the DNA is TGTGCCAGCAGTTTATCGGCGGGGAGGTTCAATGAGCAGTTCTTC. Translating gives CASSLSAGRFNEQFF.

The V call is TRBV7-3, the J call TRBJ2-2; tentatively, D is TRBD2 (7 bases). Trimming shortened V by 5 bases and J by 5 bases, and 12 bases separated the two germline ends. The germline V gene encodes CDR1 SGHTA and CDR2 FQGTGA. The CDR3 sequence is 14 residues long. Here the CDR3 reads CASSPRGATGELFF. The CDR3 DNA reads as TGTGCCAGCAGCCCTCGGGGGGCGACCGGGGAGCTGTTTTTT.

The rearrangement links TRBV4-3 to TRBJ2-5; TRBD1 matches at 8 bases. The J call could be wrong; TRBJ2-7 is a better fit for the DNA end. Germline V gene lookup returns CDR1 LGHNA and CDR2 YSLEER. The CDR3 is 16 amino acids. DNA of the CDR3: TGCGCCAGCAGCCATCACACAGGGGGAAATTCCTACGAGCAGTACTTC. The encoded protein is CASSHHTGGNSYEQYF.

The chain is built from TRBV4-1 and TRBJ1-2; 7 bases fit TRBD1. Germline V gene data show CDR1 as MGHRA and CDR2 as YSYEKL. Unmatched junction bases numbered 10, after V lost 4 bases and J lost 5 bases. The CDR3 length is 15 residues. CDR3 residues: CASSPPGQPIYGYTF. The CDR3 DNA follows: TGCGCCAGCAGCCCACCGGGACAGCCAATTTATGGCTACACCTTC.

The chain recombines TRBV9 with TRBJ2-2; 10 bases are shared with TRBD2. V shed 4 bases, J shed 3 bases, and the junction held 6 bases outside the gene matches. Germline CDR1 SGDLS, CDR2 YYNGEE. CDR3 length: 16 residues. The CDR3 here is CASSSRTSGYTGELFF. The CDR3 DNA reads as TGTGCCAGCAGCAGTCGGACTAGCGGATACACCGGGGAGCTGTTTTTT.

This sequence joins TRBV5-4 and TRBJ1-6; D gene ambiguous. Germline V gives CDR1 SGHNT, CDR2 YYREEE (reference sequence). The CDR3 sequence is 17 residues long. V was cut by 3 bases and J by 5 bases, with 18 bases left in between. The CDR3 spells CASSSIPGFSNNSPLHF. The DNA for the CDR3 is TGTGCCAGCAGCTCAATTCCGGGTTTCTCTAATAATTCACCCCTCCACTTT.

The chain employs TRBV28 and TRBJ2-1; D remains unclear. Germline lookup yields CDR1 MDHEN and CDR2 SYDVKM. CDR3 length equals 14 residues. The V end lost 6 bases, the J end lost 0 bases, and 9 bases lay between the germline ends. The CDR3, as DNA: TGTGCCAGCAGCCCCTACAGCTCCTACAATGAGCAGTTCTTC. Its translation: CASSPYSSYNEQFF.

The chain joins TRBV5-1 to TRBJ1-4; a weak D match, TRBD1 (5 bases). Trimming pared 4 bases from V and 3 bases from J, leaving 13 bases between. Germline CDR1 reads SGHRS; CDR2 reads YFSETQ. CDR3 length: 15 amino acids. The DNA for the CDR3 is TGCGCCAGCAGCATCACCAGGGTTTCTAATGAAAAACTGTTTTTT. Residues: CASSITRVSNEKLFF.

This clone was counted once. V and J are TRBV5-1 and TRBJ2-2; TRBD1 agrees at 7 bases. The V gene's germline CDR1 is SGHRS and CDR2 YFSETQ. The CDR3 extends over 16 amino acids. The junction had 13 bases not matched to a gene; V was cut back by 7 bases and J by 4 bases. As DNA, the CDR3 is TGCGCCAGCGGGTTTTCATCGACAGGGCTCACCGGGGAGCTGTTTTTT. Its translation: CASGFSSTGLTGELFF. Complete variable domain (other parts from reference TRBV5-1 and TRBJ2-2): KAGVTQTPRYLIKTRGQQVTLSCSPISGHRSVSWYQQTPGQGLQFLFEYFSETQRNKGNFPGRFSGRQFSNSRSEMNVSTLELGDSALYLCASGFSSTGLTGELFFGEGSRLTVL.

The chain links TRBV13 to TRBJ2-3, with 9 positions matching TRBD2. Germline CDR1 is PRHDT and CDR2 is FYEKMQ (reference sequence). Trimming at V came to 0 bases and at J to 3 bases, leaving 10 bases not matched to a gene. The CDR3 is 18 residues long. CDR3 amino acids: CASSLGRAGGPVTDTQYF. CDR3 coding DNA: TGTGCCAGCAGCTTAGGCCGGGCGGGAGGGCCTGTTACAGATACGCAGTATTTT.

V and J are TRBV6-1 and TRBJ2-1; weak D call: TRBD2 (7 bases). The CDR3 contains 14 residues. Germline CDR1 reads MNHNS; CDR2 reads SASEGT. Between the trimmed V and J ends, which lost 4 bases and 5 bases, there was a span of 12 bases. This CDR3 reads CASSVVGGHNEQFF. The CDR3 nucleotides read TGTGCCAGCAGTGTGGTGGGGGGGCACAATGAGCAGTTCTTC.